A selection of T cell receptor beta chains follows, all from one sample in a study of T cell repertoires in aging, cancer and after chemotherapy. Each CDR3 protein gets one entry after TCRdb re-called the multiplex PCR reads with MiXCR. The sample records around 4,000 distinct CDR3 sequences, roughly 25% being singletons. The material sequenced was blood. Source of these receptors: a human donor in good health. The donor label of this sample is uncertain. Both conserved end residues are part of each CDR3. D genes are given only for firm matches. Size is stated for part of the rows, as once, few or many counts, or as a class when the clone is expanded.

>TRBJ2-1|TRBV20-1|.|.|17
TGCAGTGCTAGAGGGAACCCGGGACCCCTTGGCGGGAATGAGCAGTTCTTC
CSARGNPGPLGGNEQFF
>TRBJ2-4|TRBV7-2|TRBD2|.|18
TGTGCCAGCAGCCATAAAGCGGGAGGGCCACTAGCCAAAAACATTCAGTACTTC
CASSHKAGGPLAKNIQYF
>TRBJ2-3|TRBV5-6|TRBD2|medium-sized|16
TGTGCCAGCAGCTCGAAACGAGCGGGAGTGGTGGATACGCAGTATTTT
CASSSKRAGVVDTQYF
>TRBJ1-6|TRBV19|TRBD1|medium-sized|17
TGTGCCAGTAGTATACCTCCGTGGGACAGGAGGAATTCACCCCTCCACTTT
CASSIPPWDRRNSPLHF
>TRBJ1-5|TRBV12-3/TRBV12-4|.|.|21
TGTGCCAGCAGTTTGAGTGCGGTACGCGTTGTAGAGGAAGCGATATATCAGCCCCAGCATTTT
CASSLSAVRVVEEAIYQPQHF
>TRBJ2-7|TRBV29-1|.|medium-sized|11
TGCAGCGTTGCTAGGGGCTACGAGCAGTACTTC
CSVARGYEQYF
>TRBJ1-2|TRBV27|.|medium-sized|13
TGTGCCAGCAGGTTTCAGGGGCTTGGAGGCTACACCTTC
CASRFQGLGGYTF
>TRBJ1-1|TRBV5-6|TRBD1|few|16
TGTGCCAGCAGCTCTCTCCTTGACAGGGGAGGCACTGAAGCTTTCTTT
CASSSLLDRGGTEAFF
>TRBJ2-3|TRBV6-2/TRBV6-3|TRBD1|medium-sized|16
TGTGCCAGCAGTCACAGACAGGGGTCACCGGCAGATACGCAGTATTTT
CASSHRQGSPADTQYF
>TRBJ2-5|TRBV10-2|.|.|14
TGCGCCAGCAGTGAGCGGCGGGGGCGTGAGACCCAGTACTTC
CASSERRGRETQYF
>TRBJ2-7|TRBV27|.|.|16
TGTGCCAGCAGTTTATCGGGTCGTCAGAGCTCCTACGAGCAGTACTTC
CASSLSGRQSSYEQYF
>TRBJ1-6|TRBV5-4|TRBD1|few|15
TGTGCCAGCAGTCCCCGGGACAGGGGATCTTCACCCCTCCACTTT
CASSPRDRGSSPLHF
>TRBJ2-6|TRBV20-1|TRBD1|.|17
TGCAGTGCTAGGGGACAGGGGTTCAACTCTGGGGCCAACGTCCTGACTTTC
CSARGQGFNSGANVLTF
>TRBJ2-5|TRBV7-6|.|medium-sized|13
TGTGCCAGCAGTCGGGGACACCAAGAGACCCAGTACTTC
CASSRGHQETQYF
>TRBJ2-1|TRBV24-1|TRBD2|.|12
TGTGCCACCAGTGAAGTCGGGACTAGGCAGTTCTTC
CATSEVGTRQFF
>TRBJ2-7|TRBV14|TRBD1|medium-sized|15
TGTGCCAGCAGCCAAAGGTCGACAGGGGGCTACGAGCAGTACTTC
CASSQRSTGGYEQYF
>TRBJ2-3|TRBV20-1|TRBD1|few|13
TGCAGTACAAGGACAGGGCTAACAGATACGCAGTATTTT
CSTRTGLTDTQYF
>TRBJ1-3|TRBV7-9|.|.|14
TGTGCCAGCAGATCCGATGCCTCTGGAAACACCATATATTTT
CASRSDASGNTIYF
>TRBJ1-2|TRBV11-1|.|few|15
TGTGCCAGCAGCTTAATTTTCACGGAGTGGGATGGCTACACCTTC
CASSLIFTEWDGYTF
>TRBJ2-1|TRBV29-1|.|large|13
TGCAGCGTTGGGTCTGGCTCCTACAATGAGCAGTTCTTC
CSVGSGSYNEQFF
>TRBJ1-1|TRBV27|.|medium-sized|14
TGTGCCAGCAGTTCGGGGGCCAGTCTCACTGAAGCTTTCTTT
CASSSGASLTEAFF
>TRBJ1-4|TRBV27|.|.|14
TGTGCCAGCAGTTTTCGGGGGGGATACGAAAAACTGTTTTTT
CASSFRGGYEKLFF
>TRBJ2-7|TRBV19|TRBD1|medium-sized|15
TGTGCCAGTAGTATATCCAGGGGGCAGGCCTACGAGCAGTACTTC
CASSISRGQAYEQYF
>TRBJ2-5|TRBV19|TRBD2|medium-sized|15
TGTGCCAGTAGTATCCTAGCGGGAGGCCAAGAGACCCAGTACTTC
CASSILAGGQETQYF
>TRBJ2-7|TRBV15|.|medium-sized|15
TGTGCCACCAGCAGAGTTGAGCCTAGCTCCTACGAGCAGTACTTC
CATSRVEPSSYEQYF
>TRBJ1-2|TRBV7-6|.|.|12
TGTGCCAGCAGCTTAGAGGTCTATGGCTACACCTTC
CASSLEVYGYTF
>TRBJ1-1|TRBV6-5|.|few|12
TGTGCCAGCAGCGAGGGGGGGACTGAAGCTTTCTTT
CASSEGGTEAFF
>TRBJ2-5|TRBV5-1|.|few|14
TGCGCCAGCAGCTCGCGACAGGGACTAGAGACCCAGTACTTC
CASSSRQGLETQYF
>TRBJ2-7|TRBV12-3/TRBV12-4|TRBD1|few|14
TGTGCCAGCAGTTCGAGGACAGGGCTATACGAGCAGTACTTC
CASSSRTGLYEQYF
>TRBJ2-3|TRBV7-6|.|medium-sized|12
TGTGCCAGCAGCGAAGGGGTGGATACGCAGTATTTT
CASSEGVDTQYF
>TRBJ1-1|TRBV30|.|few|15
TGTGCCTCAACCGGTAGGACTCGCATGAACACTGAAGCTTTCTTT
CASTGRTRMNTEAFF
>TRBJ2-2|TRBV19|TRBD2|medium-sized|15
TGTGCCAGTAGCCCACTAGCGGGGGGGACCGGGGAGCTGTTTTTT
CASSPLAGGTGELFF
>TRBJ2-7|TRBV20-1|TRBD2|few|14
TGCAGTGCTCGTGGCACTAGCGAGTTCTACGAGCAGTACTTC
CSARGTSEFYEQYF
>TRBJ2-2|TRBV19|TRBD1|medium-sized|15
TGTGCCAGTAGCCGGGACAGGGGGCAAGTTTACGGGCTGTTTTTT
CASSRDRGQVYGLFF
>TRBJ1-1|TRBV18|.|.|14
TGTGCCAGCTCACGCAGTGACGGGGATACTGAAGCTTTCTTT
CASSRSDGDTEAFF
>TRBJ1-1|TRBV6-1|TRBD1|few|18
TGTGCCAGCAGTGAAGCAATAGGGACAGGGTATTCGAACACTGAAGCTTTCTTT
CASSEAIGTGYSNTEAFF
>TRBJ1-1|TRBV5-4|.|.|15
TGTGCCAGCAGCCGTCCTTGGACAGAGAACACTGAAGCTTTCTTT
CASSRPWTENTEAFF
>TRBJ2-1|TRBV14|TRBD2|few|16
TGTGCCAGCAGCCCCCTCGGACTAGCGGGGGGAAATGAGCAGTTCTTC
CASSPLGLAGGNEQFF
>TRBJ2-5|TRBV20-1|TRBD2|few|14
TGCAGTGCTAGCGTACCACTAGCGGGAGAGACCCAGTACTTC
CSASVPLAGETQYF
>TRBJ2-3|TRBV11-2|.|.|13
TGTGCCAGCAGCCATAGGGGTACAGATACGCAGTATTTT
CASSHRGTDTQYF
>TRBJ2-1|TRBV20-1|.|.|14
TGCAGTGCTCCCGGGACCACCGCCTACAATGAGCAGTTCTTC
CSAPGTTAYNEQFF
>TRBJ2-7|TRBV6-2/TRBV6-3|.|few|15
TGTGCCACCTTTGGGGGGCTCCCGAGCGCTTACGAGCAGTACTTC
CATFGGLPSAYEQYF
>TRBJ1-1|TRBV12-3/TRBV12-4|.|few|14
TGTGCCAGCAGCAAATGGTCCATGAACACTGAAGCTTTCTTT
CASSKWSMNTEAFF
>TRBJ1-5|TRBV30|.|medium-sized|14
TGTGCCTGGAGTGTAGGGCAGGAACATCAGCCCCAGCATTTT
CAWSVGQEHQPQHF
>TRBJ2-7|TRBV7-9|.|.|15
TGTGCCAGCAGCTTAAGGGAAGGATTGTCCTACGAGCAGTACTTC
CASSLREGLSYEQYF
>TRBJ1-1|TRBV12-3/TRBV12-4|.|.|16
TGTGCCAGCAGTTTAGTGAGGGCCGTTATGAACACTGAAGCTTTCTTT
CASSLVRAVMNTEAFF
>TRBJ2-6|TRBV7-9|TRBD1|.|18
TGTGCCAGCAGCAGGCGGACAGGGCGGTCTTCTGGGGCCAACGTCCTGACTTTC
CASSRRTGRSSGANVLTF
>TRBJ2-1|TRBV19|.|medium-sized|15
TGTGCCAGTAGTATGGGCCAGGGGCTGTACAATGAGCAGTTCTTC
CASSMGQGLYNEQFF
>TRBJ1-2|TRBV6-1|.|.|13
TGTGCCAGCGTACTTTTGGCTAACTATGGCTACACCTTC
CASVLLANYGYTF
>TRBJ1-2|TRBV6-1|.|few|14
TGTGCCAGCAGGCTGGTACATGGACTTTATGGCTACACCTTC
CASRLVHGLYGYTF
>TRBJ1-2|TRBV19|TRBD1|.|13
TGTGCCAGTACAGACAGGGGGCGAGGTGGCTACACCTTC
CASTDRGRGGYTF
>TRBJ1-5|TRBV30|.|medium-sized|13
TGTGCCTGGAAGGCGGGGTTAAATCAGCCCCAGCATTTT
CAWKAGLNQPQHF
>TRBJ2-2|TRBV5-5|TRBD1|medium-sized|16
TGTGCCAGCAGCTTGGGGATGACAGGGGGGGCCGGGGAGCTGTTTTTT
CASSLGMTGGAGELFF
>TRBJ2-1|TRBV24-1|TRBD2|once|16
TGTGCCACCAGTGACTTAAGCGGGAGAGGTTACAATGAGCAGTTCTTC
CATSDLSGRGYNEQFF
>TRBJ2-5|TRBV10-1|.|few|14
TGCGCCAGCAGTGCTGACACACGGGGAGAGACCCAGTACTTC
CASSADTRGETQYF
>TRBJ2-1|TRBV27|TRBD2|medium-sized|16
TGTGCCAGCAGTTTATTTGGCCTAGCGGACCTCAATGAGCAGTTCTTC
CASSLFGLADLNEQFF
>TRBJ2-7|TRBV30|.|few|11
TGTGCCTGGAGTTCGCTATACGAGCAGTACTTC
CAWSSLYEQYF
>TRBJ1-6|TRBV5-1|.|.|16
TGCGCCAGCAGCTTGGCGGGGCCGGAGAATGTGGCACCCCTCCACTTT
CASSLAGPENVAPLHF